Included here is one TCR beta chain sequence, with context. Its antigen is currently unknown. The data were obtained in a study of blood T cells in healthy people across ages. Germline CDR1 is ENHRY and CDR2 is SYGVKD. This CDR3 is 16 amino acids long. V gave up 4 bases and J gave up 0 bases; unmatched junction bases: 6. Study-wide results and limits: Not knowing donor CMV status may have confounded expanded clonotype changes.

A second about 7 to 12 cycle PCR used barcoded and J-beta primers. Each CDR3 protein gets one entry after TCRdb re-called the 5' RACE reads with MiXCR. The sample includes approximately 800,000 distinct CDR3 sequences, around 25% of them seen just once. These data were likewise used in another study, on T cells of mothers and their children. From that second work: There was no detection of any persistent microchimeric T cell clones.

The gene calls are TRBV10-3 and TRBJ2-7; 10 bases map to TRBD2. Sample: blood. The sequence came from a boy younger than 18 in good health. CDR3 DNA: TGTGCCATCAGTGGGGACCCTAGCGGGGGCTCCTACGAGCAGTACTTC. Its translation is CAISGDPSGGSYEQYF.